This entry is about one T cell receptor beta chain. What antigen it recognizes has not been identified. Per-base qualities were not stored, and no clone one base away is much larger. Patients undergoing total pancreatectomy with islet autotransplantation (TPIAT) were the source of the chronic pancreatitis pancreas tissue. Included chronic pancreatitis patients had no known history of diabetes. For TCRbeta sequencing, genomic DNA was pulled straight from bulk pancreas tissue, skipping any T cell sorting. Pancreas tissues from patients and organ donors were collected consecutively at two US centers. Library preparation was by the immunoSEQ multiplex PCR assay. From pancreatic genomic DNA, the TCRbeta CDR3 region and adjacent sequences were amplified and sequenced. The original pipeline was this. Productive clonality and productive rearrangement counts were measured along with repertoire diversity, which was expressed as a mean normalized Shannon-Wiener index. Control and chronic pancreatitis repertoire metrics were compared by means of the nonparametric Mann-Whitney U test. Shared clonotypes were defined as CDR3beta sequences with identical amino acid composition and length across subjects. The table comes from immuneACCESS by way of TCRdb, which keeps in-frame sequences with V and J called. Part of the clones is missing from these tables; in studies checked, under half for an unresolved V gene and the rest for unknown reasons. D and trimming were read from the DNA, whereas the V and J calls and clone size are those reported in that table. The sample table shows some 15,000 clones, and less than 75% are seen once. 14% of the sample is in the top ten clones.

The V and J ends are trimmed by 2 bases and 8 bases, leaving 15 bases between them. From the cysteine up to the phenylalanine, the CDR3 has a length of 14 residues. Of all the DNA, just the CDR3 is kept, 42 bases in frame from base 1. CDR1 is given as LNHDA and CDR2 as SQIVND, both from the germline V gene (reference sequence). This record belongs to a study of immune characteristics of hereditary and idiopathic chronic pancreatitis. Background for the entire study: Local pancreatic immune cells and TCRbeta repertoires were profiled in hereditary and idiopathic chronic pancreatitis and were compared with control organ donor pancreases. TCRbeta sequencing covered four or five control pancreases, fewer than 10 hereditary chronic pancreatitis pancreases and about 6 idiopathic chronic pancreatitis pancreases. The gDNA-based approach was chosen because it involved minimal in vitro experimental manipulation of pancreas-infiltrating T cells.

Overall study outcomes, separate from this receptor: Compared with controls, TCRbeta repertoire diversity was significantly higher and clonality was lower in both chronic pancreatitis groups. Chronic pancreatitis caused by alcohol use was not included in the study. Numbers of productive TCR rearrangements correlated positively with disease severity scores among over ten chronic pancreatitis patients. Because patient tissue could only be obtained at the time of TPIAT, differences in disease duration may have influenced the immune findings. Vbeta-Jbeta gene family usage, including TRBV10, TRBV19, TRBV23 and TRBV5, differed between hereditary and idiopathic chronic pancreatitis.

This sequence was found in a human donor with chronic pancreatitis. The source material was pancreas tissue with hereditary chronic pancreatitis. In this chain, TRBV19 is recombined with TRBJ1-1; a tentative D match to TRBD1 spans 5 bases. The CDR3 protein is CASSIQGSSGEAFF. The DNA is TGTGCCAGTAGTATACAAGGCAGTTCAGGGGAAGCTTTCTTT.